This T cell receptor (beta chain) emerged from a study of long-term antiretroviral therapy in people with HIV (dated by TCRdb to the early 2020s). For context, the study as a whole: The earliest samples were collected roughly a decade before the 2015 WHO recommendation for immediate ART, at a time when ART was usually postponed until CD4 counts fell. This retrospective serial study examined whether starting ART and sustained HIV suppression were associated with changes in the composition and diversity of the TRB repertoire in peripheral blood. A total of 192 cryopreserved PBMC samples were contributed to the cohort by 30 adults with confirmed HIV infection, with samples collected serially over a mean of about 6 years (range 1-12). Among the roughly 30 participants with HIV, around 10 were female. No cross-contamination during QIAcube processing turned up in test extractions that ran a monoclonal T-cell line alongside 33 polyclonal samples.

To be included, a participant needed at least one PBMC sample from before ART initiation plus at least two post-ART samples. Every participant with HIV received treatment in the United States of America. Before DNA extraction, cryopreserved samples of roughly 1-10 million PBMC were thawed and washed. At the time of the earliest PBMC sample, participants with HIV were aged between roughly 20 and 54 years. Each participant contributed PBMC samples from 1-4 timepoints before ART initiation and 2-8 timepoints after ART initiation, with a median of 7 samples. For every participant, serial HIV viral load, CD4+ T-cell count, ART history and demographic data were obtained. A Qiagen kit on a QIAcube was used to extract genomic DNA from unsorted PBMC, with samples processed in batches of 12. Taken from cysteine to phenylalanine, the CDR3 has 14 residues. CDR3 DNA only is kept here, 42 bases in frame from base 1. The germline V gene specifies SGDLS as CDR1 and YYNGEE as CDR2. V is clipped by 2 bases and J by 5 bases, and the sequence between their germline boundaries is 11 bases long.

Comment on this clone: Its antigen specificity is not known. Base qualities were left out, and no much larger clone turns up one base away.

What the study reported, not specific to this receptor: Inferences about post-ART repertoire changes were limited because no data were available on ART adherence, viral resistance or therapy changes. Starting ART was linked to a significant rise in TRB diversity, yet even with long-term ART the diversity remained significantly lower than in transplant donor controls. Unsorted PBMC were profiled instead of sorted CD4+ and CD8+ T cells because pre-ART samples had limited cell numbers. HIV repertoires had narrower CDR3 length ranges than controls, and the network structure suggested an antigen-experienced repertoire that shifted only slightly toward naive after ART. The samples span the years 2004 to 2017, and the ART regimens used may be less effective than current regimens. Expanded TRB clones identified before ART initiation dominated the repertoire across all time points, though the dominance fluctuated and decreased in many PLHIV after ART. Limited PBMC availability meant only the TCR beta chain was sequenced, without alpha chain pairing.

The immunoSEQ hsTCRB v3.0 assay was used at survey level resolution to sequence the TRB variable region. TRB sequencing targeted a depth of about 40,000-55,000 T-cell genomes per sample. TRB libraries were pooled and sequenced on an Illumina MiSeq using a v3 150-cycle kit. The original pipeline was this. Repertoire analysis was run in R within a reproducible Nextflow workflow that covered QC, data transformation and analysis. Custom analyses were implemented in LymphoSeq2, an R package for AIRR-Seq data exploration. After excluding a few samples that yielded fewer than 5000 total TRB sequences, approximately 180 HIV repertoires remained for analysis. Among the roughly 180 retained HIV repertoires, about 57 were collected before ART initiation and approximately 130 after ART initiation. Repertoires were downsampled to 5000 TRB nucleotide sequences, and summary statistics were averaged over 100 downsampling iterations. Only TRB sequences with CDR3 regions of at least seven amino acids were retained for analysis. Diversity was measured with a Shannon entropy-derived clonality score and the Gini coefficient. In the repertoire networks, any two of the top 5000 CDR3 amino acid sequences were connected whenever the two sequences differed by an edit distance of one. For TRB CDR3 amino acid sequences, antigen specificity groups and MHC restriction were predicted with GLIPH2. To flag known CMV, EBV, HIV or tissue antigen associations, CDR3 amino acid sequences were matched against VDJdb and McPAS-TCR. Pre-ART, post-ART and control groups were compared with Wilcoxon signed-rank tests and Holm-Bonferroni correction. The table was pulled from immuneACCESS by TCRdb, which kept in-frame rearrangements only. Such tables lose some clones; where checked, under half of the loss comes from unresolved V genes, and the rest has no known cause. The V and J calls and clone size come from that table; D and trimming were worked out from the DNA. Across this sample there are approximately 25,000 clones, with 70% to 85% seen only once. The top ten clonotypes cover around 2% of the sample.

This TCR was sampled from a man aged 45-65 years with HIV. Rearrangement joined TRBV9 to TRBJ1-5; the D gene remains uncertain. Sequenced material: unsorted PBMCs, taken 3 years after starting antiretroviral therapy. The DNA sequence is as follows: TGTGCCAGCAGCGTCAATTCCGGGGATCAGCCCCAGCATTTT. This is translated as CASSVNSGDQPQHF.